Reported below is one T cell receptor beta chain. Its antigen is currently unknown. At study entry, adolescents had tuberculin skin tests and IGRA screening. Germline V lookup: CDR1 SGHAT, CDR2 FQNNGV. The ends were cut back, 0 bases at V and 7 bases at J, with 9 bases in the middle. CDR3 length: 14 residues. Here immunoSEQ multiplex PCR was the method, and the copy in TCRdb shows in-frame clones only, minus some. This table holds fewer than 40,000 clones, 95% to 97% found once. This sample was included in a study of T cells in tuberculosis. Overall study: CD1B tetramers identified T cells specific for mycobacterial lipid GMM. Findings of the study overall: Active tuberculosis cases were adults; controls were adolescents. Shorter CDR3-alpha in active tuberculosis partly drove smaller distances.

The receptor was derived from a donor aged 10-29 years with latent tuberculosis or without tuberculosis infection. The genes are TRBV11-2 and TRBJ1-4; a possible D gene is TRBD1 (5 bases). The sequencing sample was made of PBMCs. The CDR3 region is CASSLDQGTEKLFF. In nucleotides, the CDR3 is TGTGCCAGCAGCTTAGATCAGGGAACTGAAAAACTGTTTTTT. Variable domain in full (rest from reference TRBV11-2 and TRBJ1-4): EAGVAQSPRYKIIEKRQSVAFWCNPISGHATLYWYQQILGQGPKLLIQFQNNGVVDDSQLPKDRFSAERLKGVDSTLKIQPAKLEDSAVYLCASSLDQGTEKLFFGSGTQLSVL.